These 20 T cell receptor beta chains came from one sample sequenced in a study of cytomegalovirus exposure and HLA in healthy donors. Use of 60 Vbeta and 13 Jbeta primers characterized the PCR. Here immunoSEQ multiplex PCR was the method, and the copy in TCRdb shows in-frame clones only, minus some. The table lists 150,000 to 200,000 clones, almost 80% of them singletons. The sequencing sample was made of PBMCs. These receptors came from a man aged 50 to 60 in good health and CMV-seropositive.

This clone was picked up a small number of times. This rearrangement joins TRBV10-1 to TRBJ1-6; TRBD1 matches 7 bases. Germline trimming cut 4 bases from V and 12 bases from J; bases unmatched to any gene: 0. CDR1 WNHNN and CDR2 SYGVQD come from the germline V gene (reference sequence). CDR3 length equals 11 residues. Written as DNA, the CDR3 is TGCGCCAGCAGTGGACAGGGACCCCTCCACTTT. Translation gives CASSGQGPLHF.

V and J are TRBV6-5 and TRBJ2-1; 11 bases match TRBD2. Trimming at V came to 1 base and at J to 6 bases, leaving 2 bases not matched to a gene. This CDR3 is built from 15 residues. Germline V gene data show CDR1 as MNHEY and CDR2 as SVGAGI. The CDR3 nucleotides are TGTGCCAGCAGTTACTATAGCGGGGGGGCCAATGAGCAGTTCTTC. Translated: CASSYYSGGANEQFF.

This sequence joins TRBV6-6 and TRBJ2-5; 12 nucleotides align to TRBD2. The CDR3 loop spans 16 amino acids. The junction had 4 bases not matched to a gene; V was cut back by 2 bases and J by 3 bases. Germline assignment: CDR1 MNHNY and CDR2 SVGAGI (reference sequence). The CDR3 spells CASSYLAGGPEETQYF. Here the CDR3 DNA reads TGTGCCAGCAGTTACCTAGCGGGGGGGCCAGAAGAGACCCAGTACTTC.

The chain is built from TRBV28 and TRBJ1-2, with 7 bases lining up with TRBD1. Germline V CDR1 and CDR2: MDHEN, SYDVKM. The ends lost 4 bases at V and 5 bases at J; junction bases unmatched: 7. CDR3 size: 14 residues. The CDR3 DNA reads as TGTGCCAGCAGTTCAAGGGGGCTACGGTATGGCTACACCTTC. Amino acid sequence: CASSSRGLRYGYTF.

The chain joins TRBV7-2 to TRBJ1-4, with TRBD1 identical over 9 bases. The V gene end was trimmed by 6 bases and the J gene end by 7 bases; junction bases not matched to a gene: 6. The CDR3 consists of 14 residues. The germline V gene has CDR1 SGHTA and CDR2 FQGNSA. This CDR3 reads CASRKQGAGEKLFF. CDR3 nucleotides: TGTGCCAGCAGAAAACAGGGGGCTGGTGAAAAACTGTTTTTT.

The chain employs TRBV11-1 and TRBJ2-7, with 9 bases fitting TRBD1. Germline V CDR1 and CDR2: SGHAT, FQDESV (reference sequence). Trimming cost V 8 bases and J 3 bases; bases outside gene matches: 14. The CDR3 sequence is 16 residues long. As DNA, the CDR3 is TGTGCCAGCTTTCGAACAGGGGGCTCCAAACTCTACGAGCAGTACGTC. Translation: CASFRTGGSKLYEQYV.

This chain uses TRBV10-3 with TRBJ2-5; a possible D gene is TRBD1 (5 bases). The J call is in doubt because the DNA end fits TRBJ2-7 better. The CDR3 has 13 residues. Germline V gene sequence: CDR1 ENHRY, CDR2 SYGVKD. CDR3: CAINEDTRYEQYF. The CDR3 coding sequence is TGTGCCATCAACGAGGACACACGGTACGAGCAGTACTTC.

The V call is TRBV19, the J call TRBJ1-2; 10 bases are a match to TRBD1. From germline, CDR1 is LNHDA and CDR2 SQIVND (reference sequence). Trimming took 8 bases from V and 4 from J; bases not matched to a gene: 4. The CDR3 has 13 amino acids. CDR3 sequence (DNA): TGTGCCAGTCGGACAGGGGGGTCCTATGGCTACACCTTC. Its translation is CASRTGGSYGYTF.

This sequence joins TRBV6-5 and TRBJ2-5; 13 bases are a match to TRBD2. The J segment lost 4 bases and the V segment lost 7 bases, leaving 6 bases of the junction unmatched. CDR1 and CDR2 from the germline V gene are MNHEY and SVGAGI. This CDR3 has 15 amino acids. This chain's CDR3 is CASTRLAGGGETQYF. The CDR3 DNA reads TGTGCCAGCACCCGACTAGCGGGGGGAGGAGAGACCCAGTACTTC.

V is TRBV16 and J is TRBJ1-1, with 8 bases lining up with TRBD1. The CDR3 runs to 15 residues. Losses at the gene ends were 2 bases for V and 0 bases for J; bases not matched to a gene: 2. Germline V gene lookup returns CDR1 KGHSY and CDR2 FQNENV. The CDR3 DNA reads TGTGCCAGCAGCCAAGGGACAGGCATGAACACTGAAGCTTTCTTT. Translation: CASSQGTGMNTEAFF.

This sequence joins TRBV18 and TRBJ1-1; D gene ambiguous. The germline gives CDR1 KGHSH, CDR2 LQKENI. The V end was cut by 1 base, the J end by 4 bases, with 7 bases between. The CDR3 length is 13 residues. The CDR3 is CASSPRASTEAFF. The CDR3 nucleotides read TGTGCCAGCTCACCACGGGCGAGCACTGAAGCTTTCTTT.

The V and J genes are TRBV5-1 and TRBJ2-2; D ambiguous. With 1 base removed from V and 1 base from J, the gap between germline ends came to 11 bases. Germline lookup yields CDR1 SGHRS and CDR2 YFSETQ. CDR3 size: 16 residues. The DNA for the CDR3 is TGCGCCAGCAGCTTGTCAGTGACTTTGAACACCGGGGAGCTGTTTTTT. This codes for CASSLSVTLNTGELFF.

J is TRBJ1-6 and V is TRBV15; D unclear. V was shortened by 0 bases and J by 7 bases, with 10 bases between the two germline ends. Germline values: CDR1 LNHNV, CDR2 YYDKDF (reference sequence). The CDR3 spans 15 residues. CDR3 loop: CATSRDRGNNSPLHF. The CDR3 DNA reads TGTGCCACCAGCAGAGATCGGGGAAACAATTCACCCCTCCACTTT. The whole variable domain, remainder taken from reference TRBV15 and TRBJ1-6, is DAMVIQNPRYQVTQFGKPVTLSCSQTLNHNVMYWYQQKSSQAPKLLFHYYDKDFNNEADTPDNFQSRRPNTSFCFLDIRSPGLGDTAMYLCATSRDRGNNSPLHFGNGTRLTVT.

The V call is TRBV5-1, the J call TRBJ2-1; 8 bases align to TRBD1. There are 16 residues in the CDR3. The V gene's germline CDR1 is SGHRS and CDR2 YFSETQ. J was trimmed by 0 bases and V by 3 bases; bases with no gene match: 5. The CDR3 sequence is CASSSEQGASYNEQFF. DNA of the CDR3: TGCGCCAGCAGCTCCGAGCAGGGGGCCTCCTACAATGAGCAGTTCTTC.

The CDR3 DNA follows: TGTGCCAGCAGCTTACCAATCGGTCCCGCGAACACTGAAGCTTTCTTT. Translated, it gives CASSLPIGPANTEAFF. The genes are TRBV7-2 and TRBJ1-1, with D unclear. Germline values: CDR1 SGHTA, CDR2 FQGNSA. V was pared by 2 bases and J by 1 base, with 14 bases between. This CDR3 comprises 16 residues.

The genes are TRBV10-3 and TRBJ2-1, with TRBD2 identical over 11 bases. CDR3 length equals 16 residues. V dropped 7 bases and J dropped 5; count of bases not matched to a gene: 10. Germline CDR1 reads ENHRY; CDR2 reads SYGVKD. CDR3 amino acids: CAITQGLAGGHNEQFF. As DNA, the CDR3 is TGTGCCATCACCCAAGGTCTAGCGGGGGGCCACAATGAGCAGTTCTTC.

This clone is a singleton in its sample. The chain recombines TRBV2 with TRBJ2-3; 10 bases agree with TRBD1. V lost 5 bases and J lost 3; bases outside the gene matches: 5. Germline V gene sequence: CDR1 SNHLY, CDR2 FYNNEI. The CDR3 sequence is 15 residues long. The DNA of the CDR3 is TGTGCCAGCAGTCTACCGGGACAGGGGACAGATACGCAGTATTTT. Translated: CASSLPGQGTDTQYF.

This clone showed up just a few times. The chain links TRBV15 to TRBJ1-1; possibly TRBD1 for D (6 bases). The V and J ends lost 5 bases and 4 bases respectively, with 14 bases between them. The CDR3 has 14 amino acids. Looked up from germline, CDR1 is LNHNV and CDR2 is YYDKDF (reference sequence). This CDR3 is CATSGTRGITEAFF. The DNA of the CDR3 is TGTGCCACCAGCGGTACCAGGGGAATCACTGAAGCTTTCTTT.

Points on this clone: An end of the junction differs from the germline gene, which may be a read error. CDR3 sequence: CSSSSGTPSGNTIYF. The CDR3 bases are TGTTCCAGCAGCTCCGGTACCCCATCTGGAAACACCATATATTTT. This sequence joins TRBV7-9 and TRBJ1-3; D remains unclear. The CDR3 contains 15 residues. Germline-derived CDR1 and CDR2 are SEHNR and FQNEAQ (reference sequence). Together with reference TRBV7-9 and TRBJ1-3, the CDR3 gives the full variable domain: DTGVSQNPRHKITKRGQNVTFRCDPISEHNRLYWYRQTLGQGPEFLTYFQNEAQLEKSRLLSDRFSAERPKGSFSTLEIQRTEQGDSAMYLCSSSSGTPSGNTIYFGEGSWLTVV.

V is TRBV30 and J is TRBJ2-7; possibly TRBD1 for D (5 bases). The CDR3 has 14 amino acids. Germline V gives CDR1 GTSNPN, CDR2 SVGIG (reference sequence). Trimming took off 2 bases at V and 0 bases at J, with 11 bases between the two ends. CDR3 bases: TGTGCCTGGAGTCGGACATCTACCTCCTACGAGCAGTACTTC. The encoded protein is CAWSRTSTSYEQYF.